The 30 T cell receptor beta chains in this list originate from one sample, sequenced in a study of shared clonotypes between healthy human individuals. Only in-frame clones appear in the TCRdb table, and some are missing; sequencing was by immunoSEQ multiplex PCR. The table lists 2,100,000 or so clones, nearly 97% of them singletons. Sequencing was done on a sample of naive CD4+ T cells sorted from blood. Described subset: CD45RA+ positively selected. The receptors shown here come from a man aged 18 to 30 in good health.

This chain links TRBV19 with TRBJ2-3; D unresolved. The V and J ends lost 3 bases and 0 bases respectively, with 10 bases between them. Germline CDR1 is LNHDA and CDR2 is SQIVND (reference sequence). CDR3 length: 15 amino acids. The CDR3 bases are TGTGCCAGTAGTATCCGACGGCCAAGCACAGATACGCAGTATTTT. It codes for CASSIRRPSTDTQYF.

This rearrangement joins TRBV10-3 to TRBJ1-2; D call uncertain. Trimming cost V 3 bases and J 5 bases, with 10 bases left between them. The CDR3 sequence is 13 residues long. Germline lookup yields CDR1 ENHRY and CDR2 SYGVKD. The DNA of the CDR3 is TGTGCCATCAGTGACAACTCTGGATATGGCTACACCTTC. Amino acids: CAISDNSGYGYTF.

The CDR3 DNA reads as TGTGCCTGGATGGGGACAGGGGCGTCTGGGGCCAACGTCCTGACTTTC. As protein: CAWMGTGASGANVLTF. The chain has TRBV30 and TRBJ2-6, with 10 bases matching TRBD1. Germline CDR1 GTSNPN, CDR2 SVGIG (reference sequence). J gave up 1 base and V 4 bases, and 4 bases lay outside the gene matches. This CDR3 contains 16 residues.

Remarks on this clone: This specimen includes other DNA sequences encoding the same CDR3. V is TRBV6-5 and J is TRBJ2-5; D is possibly TRBD1 (6 bases). V lost 0 bases to trimming and J lost 2 bases, with 10 bases between them. The CDR3 loop spans 15 amino acids. The V gene's germline CDR1 is MNHEY and CDR2 SVGAGI. CDR3 bases: TGTGCCAGCAGTTACTCGGGGACACTACAAGAGACCCAGTACTTC. Protein: CASSYSGTLQETQYF.

The rearrangement links TRBV12-5 to TRBJ2-7; D not resolved. The V and J ends lost 2 bases and 6 bases respectively, with 20 bases between them. Germline CDR1 reads LGHNT; CDR2 reads FRNRAP. The CDR3 runs to 16 residues. CDR3 protein: CASGLPSGSVGIEQYF. DNA for the CDR3: TGTGCTAGTGGTTTGCCCTCCGGGTCCGTAGGTATCGAGCAGTACTTC.

Concerning this clone: The sample carries other DNA sequences with the same CDR3. The chain employs TRBV11-2 and TRBJ1-1, with D unresolved. The CDR3 totals 15 residues. The germline V gene encodes CDR1 SGHAT and CDR2 FQNNGV. V was shortened by 1 base and J by 1 base, with 10 bases between the two germline ends. CDR3 in amino acids: CASSLGGLRNTEAFF. CDR3 sequence (DNA): TGTGCCAGCAGCTTAGGGGGTCTTAGGAACACTGAAGCTTTCTTT.

The chain recombines TRBV29-1 with TRBJ2-7; TRBD2 aligns across 7 bases. From germline, CDR1 is SQVTM and CDR2 ANQGSEA. Losses at the gene ends were 1 base for V and 0 bases for J; bases not matched to a gene: 6. The CDR3 length is 15 residues. The CDR3 protein is CSVEVLAVSSYEQYF. The CDR3 DNA follows: TGCAGCGTTGAAGTTCTAGCGGTTAGCTCCTACGAGCAGTACTTC.

This chain uses TRBV7-9 with TRBJ2-3, with unresolved D. Trimming removed 2 bases at V and 5 bases at J, with 5 bases between. Looked up from germline, CDR1 is SEHNR and CDR2 is FQNEAQ (reference sequence). The CDR3 totals 12 residues. The CDR3 loop reads CASSLPVDTQYF. The CDR3 DNA reads as TGTGCCAGCAGCTTACCGGTAGATACGCAGTATTTT.

The rearrangement joins TRBV7-8 to TRBJ2-7; D might be TRBD2 (6 bases). CDR3 length equals 14 residues. Germline lookup yields CDR1 SGHVS and CDR2 FQNEAQ. Trimming shortened V by 3 bases and J by 1 base, and 10 bases separated the two germline ends. The CDR3 sequence: CASSFRGLSYEQYF. As DNA, the CDR3 is TGTGCCAGCAGCTTTAGGGGACTGTCCTACGAGCAGTACTTC.

The chain joins TRBV5-4 to TRBJ2-2; tentatively, D is TRBD2 (5 bases). V shed 4 bases and J shed 4 bases, with 14 bases lying between them. Germline CDR1 and CDR2: SGHNT and YYREEE (reference sequence). This CDR3 is built from 15 residues. The CDR3 spells CASSPPGSITGELFF. DNA for the CDR3: TGTGCCAGCAGCCCCCCGGGGAGCATCACCGGGGAGCTGTTTTTT.

The J gene is TRBJ2-2, the V gene TRBV10-1, with TRBD1 as a possible D gene (6 bases). The germline V gene has CDR1 WNHNN and CDR2 SYGVQD (reference sequence). This CDR3 has 14 residues. Between the trimmed V and J ends, which lost 6 bases and 4 bases, there was a span of 12 bases. The CDR3 DNA follows: TGCGCCAGCAGAGCACAGGGTTCCACCGGGGAGCTGTTTTTT. Translation gives CASRAQGSTGELFF.

The V and J genes are TRBV4-2 and TRBJ2-7; D may be TRBD2 (6 bases). The CDR3 is 14 residues long. With 6 bases removed from V and 2 bases from J, the gap between germline ends came to 14 bases. Per germline, CDR1 LGHNA and CDR2 YNFKEQ. In nucleotides, the CDR3 is TGTGCCAGCAGTAAAGGCGGGGCGACCTACGAGCAGTACTTC. Translated, it gives CASSKGGATYEQYF.

The chain couples TRBV18 to TRBJ2-7; 8 bases match TRBD2. CDR1 and CDR2 (germline): KGHSH, LQKENI. This CDR3 has 16 amino acids. Losses at the gene ends were 6 bases for V and 3 bases for J; bases not matched to a gene: 13. The CDR3 protein is CASSPKSAGVLYEQYF. Here the CDR3 DNA reads TGTGCCAGCTCCCCTAAGTCAGCGGGGGTTCTCTACGAGCAGTACTTC. Based on the CDR3 plus reference TRBV18 and TRBJ2-7, the full variable domain is NAGVMQNPRHLVRRRGQEARLRCSPMKGHSHVYWYRQLPEEGLKFMVYLQKENIIDESGMPKERFSAEFPKEGPSILRIQQVVRGDSAAYFCASSPKSAGVLYEQYFGPGTRLTVT.

V is TRBV5-4 and J is TRBJ2-4, with 8 positions matching TRBD1. After removal of 3 bases from V and 8 bases from J, the junction contained 13 bases not matched to a gene. The length of the CDR3 is 16 residues. Germline assignment: CDR1 SGHNT and CDR2 YYREEE (reference sequence). The CDR3 bases are TGTGCCAGCAGCTCCTCGGGCAGGGGGCATAGAGACATTCAGTACTTC. Its translation: CASSSSGRGHRDIQYF.

This sequence joins TRBV7-9 and TRBJ2-7; D not resolved. Trimming took 5 bases from V and 0 from J, leaving 17 bases between them. Germline V gives CDR1 SEHNR, CDR2 FQNEAQ (reference sequence). The CDR3 runs to 16 residues. Here the CDR3 DNA reads TGTGCCAGCAGCCAAGAGTGGCTAGGCGGCTCCTACGAGCAGTACTTC. Its translation is CASSQEWLGGSYEQYF.

V and J are TRBV10-2 and TRBJ1-3; D possibly corresponds to TRBD1 (5 bases). Deletions cut 7 bases from V and 4 bases from J, with 11 bases between. Germline assignment: CDR1 WSHSY and CDR2 SAAADI. There are 13 residues in the CDR3. The CDR3 here is CASMGVPGNTIYF. For the CDR3, the DNA is TGCGCCAGCATGGGGGTTCCCGGAAACACCATATATTTT.

This rearrangement joins TRBV5-1 to TRBJ2-2; D call uncertain. This CDR3 comprises 16 residues. V was trimmed by 0 bases and J by 0 bases, leaving 9 bases between them. Germline lookup yields CDR1 SGHRS and CDR2 YFSETQ. The DNA for the CDR3 is TGCGCCAGCAGCTTGGCTGAGGCCCCGAACACCGGGGAGCTGTTTTTT. This codes for CASSLAEAPNTGELFF.

Worth noting for this clone: In the same sample, other DNA sequences code for this CDR3. The genes are TRBV7-2 and TRBJ2-3; TRBD2 agrees at 12 bases. Germline V CDR1 and CDR2: SGHTA, FQGNSA. CDR3 length: 16 residues. Trimming removed 5 bases from V and 1 base from J; junction bases left unmatched: 4. CDR3 sequence reads: CASSVRLAGGTDTQYF. For the CDR3, the DNA is TGTGCCAGCAGCGTTCGACTAGCGGGAGGCACAGATACGCAGTATTTT.

The V gene is TRBV10-1, the J gene TRBJ2-7; D may be TRBD1 or TRBD2 (6 bases each). Germline V CDR1 and CDR2: WNHNN, SYGVQD (reference sequence). This CDR3 is 14 amino acids long. With 8 bases removed from V and 3 bases from J, the gap between germline ends came to 17 bases. The CDR3 here is CASLEGDSLYEQYF. CDR3 bases: TGCGCCAGCCTCGAGGGGGACTCACTCTACGAGCAGTACTTC.

This chain uses TRBV7-9 with TRBJ1-1; TRBD1 might be the D (6 bases). The CDR3 spans 14 residues. Germline values: CDR1 SEHNR, CDR2 FQNEAQ (reference sequence). V lost 2 bases and J lost 2, with 9 bases in between. CDR3 sequence reads: CASSLRTANTEAFF. Here the CDR3 DNA reads TGTGCCAGCAGCTTACGGACAGCTAACACTGAAGCTTTCTTT.

The CDR3 loop reads CASSAGRGVNNSPLHF. Written as DNA, the CDR3 is TGTGCCAGCAGCGCGGGGCGGGGTGTCAATAATTCACCCCTCCACTTT. This rearrangement joins TRBV5-8 to TRBJ1-6; D may be TRBD1 (5 bases). This CDR3 contains 16 residues. Trimming took 4 bases from V and 5 from J, leaving 16 bases between them. Looked up from germline, CDR1 is SGHTS and CDR2 is YDEGEE.

The chain recombines TRBV18 with TRBJ2-5; D perhaps matches TRBD1 (5 bases). The germline V and J ends were trimmed by 3 bases and 1 base, with 9 bases remaining between them. Germline V gene sequence: CDR1 KGHSH, CDR2 LQKENI. The CDR3 is made up of 14 amino acids. The CDR3 sequence: CASSPTQVQETQYF. CDR3 DNA sequence: TGTGCCAGCTCACCTACACAGGTCCAAGAGACCCAGTACTTC.

This clone was seen just once. The CDR3 DNA reads TGTGCCTGGATGGCAGGGGTGAACACCGGGGAGCTGTTTTTT. It encodes CAWMAGVNTGELFF. V usage is TRBV30 and J usage is TRBJ2-2, with D possibly TRBD1 on 6 matching bases. This CDR3 comprises 14 residues. V was clipped by 4 bases and J by 1 base, with 10 bases between them. Germline loops: CDR1 GTSNPN, CDR2 SVGIG (reference sequence). The full variable domain, with the rest looked up from reference TRBV30 and TRBJ2-2, is SQTIHQWPATLVQPVGSPLSLECTVEGTSNPNLYWYRQAAGRGLQLLFYSVGIGQISSEVPQNLSASRPQDRQFILSSKKLLLSDSGFYLCAWMAGVNTGELFFGEGSRLTVL.

This clone has a single count. The chain couples TRBV28 to TRBJ1-5; TRBD1 matches at 11 bases. This CDR3 contains 17 residues. Germline CDR1 is MDHEN and CDR2 is SYDVKM. V lost 6 bases and J lost 4; bases outside the gene matches: 11. The CDR3 DNA reads as TGTGCCAGCAGGGGATACTCGGGACAGGGGGGAAATCAGCCCCAGCATTTT. This encodes CASRGYSGQGGNQPQHF. The variable domain in full, with the rest retrieved from reference TRBV28 and TRBJ1-5, is DVKVTQSSRYLVKRTGEKVFLECVQDMDHENMFWYRQDPGLGLRLIYFSYDVKMKEKGDIPEGYSVSREKKERFSLILESASTNQTSMYLCASRGYSGQGGNQPQHFGDGTRLSIL.

The gene calls are TRBV4-1 and TRBJ1-2; a weak D match, TRBD1 (5 bases). Germline CDR1 MGHRA, CDR2 YSYEKL. The CDR3 spans 16 residues. Trimming shortened V by 0 bases and J by 3 bases, and 14 bases separated the two germline ends. In DNA, the CDR3 is TGCGCCAGCAGCCAAGAAGAGACAGCTATTTACTATGGCTACACCTTC. Translating it yields CASSQEETAIYYGYTF.

The genes are TRBV30 and TRBJ2-3; D remains ambiguous. Looked up from germline, CDR1 is GTSNPN and CDR2 is SVGIG (reference sequence). The CDR3 totals 10 residues. The CDR3 protein is CTYSGDTQYF. The DNA for the CDR3 is TGTACCTATAGTGGGGATACGCAGTATTTT.

The chain carries TRBV2 and TRBJ2-7; unclear D gene. Germline-derived CDR1 and CDR2 are SNHLY and FYNNEI. The CDR3 totals 11 residues. With 3 bases removed from V and 5 bases from J, the gap between germline ends came to 5 bases. This CDR3 is CASSDDNEQYF. CDR3 bases: TGTGCCAGCAGTGATGACAACGAGCAGTACTTC.

This sequence joins TRBV5-1 and TRBJ1-2; possible D gene TRBD1, 5 bases. Germline-derived CDR1 and CDR2 are SGHRS and YFSETQ. The CDR3 is 14 amino acids. With 1 base removed from V and 1 base from J, the gap between germline ends came to 8 bases. This CDR3 reads CASSLLQGNYGYTF. The CDR3 bases are TGCGCCAGCAGCTTGCTCCAGGGTAACTATGGCTACACCTTC.

V and J are TRBV10-3 and TRBJ1-1; 7 bases match TRBD1. CDR3 length: 14 residues. Germline V gene sequence: CDR1 ENHRY, CDR2 SYGVKD. The junction had 6 bases not matched to a gene; V was cut back by 7 bases and J by 1 base. The CDR3 DNA reads as TGTGCCATCACCTCCGGGACAGAGAACACTGAAGCTTTCTTT. As protein: CAITSGTENTEAFF.

This chain joins TRBV28 and TRBJ1-5, with no clear D. This CDR3 region has 16 residues. CDR1 and CDR2 (germline): MDHEN, SYDVKM. Trimming left V 2 bases short and J 1 base short, with 12 bases between. The CDR3 bases are TGTGCCAGCAGTTTAAGGCGGGGAGGAAGCAATCAGCCCCAGCATTTT. Encoded protein: CASSLRRGGSNQPQHF.